Below, 20 T cell receptor beta chains from the same sample are listed, as sequenced in a study of blood T cell repertoires in COVID-19. Sequencing was performed with immunoSEQ multiplex PCR; in TCRdb, only in-frame clones are kept and a portion is missing. The data show approximately 300,000 clones, approximately 89% seen once. The sequenced sample consisted of PBMCs or T cells enriched from blood (not recorded which). The receptors derive from a woman under 40 who had recovered from COVID-19.

CDR3 residues: CASSLGTSAGTDTQYF. The CDR3 region has the DNA TGCGCCAGCAGCTTGGGGACTTCAGCGGGCACAGATACGCAGTATTTT. The gene calls are TRBV5-1 and TRBJ2-3, with a weak D call TRBD2 (5 bases). Germline V gives CDR1 SGHRS, CDR2 YFSETQ. With 0 bases removed from V and 1 base from J, the gap between germline ends came to 12 bases. This CDR3 has 16 residues. The full variable domain, in which reference TRBV5-1 and TRBJ2-3 provide the parts outside the CDR3, is KAGVTQTPRYLIKTRGQQVTLSCSPISGHRSVSWYQQTPGQGLQFLFEYFSETQRNKGNFPGRFSGRQFSNSRSEMNVSTLELGDSALYLCASSLGTSAGTDTQYFGPGTRLTVL.

J is TRBJ2-5 and V is TRBV4-1, with 13 positions matching TRBD2. The length of the CDR3 is 17 residues. Germline CDR1 is MGHRA and CDR2 is YSYEKL. Germline trimming cut 3 bases from V and 2 bases from J; bases unmatched to any gene: 6. DNA for the CDR3: TGCGCCAGCAGCCAGTCGGGACTAGCGGGACTACAAGAGACCCAGTACTTC. It codes for CASSQSGLAGLQETQYF.

This rearrangement joins TRBV13 to TRBJ2-1; TRBD2 agrees at 13 bases. There are 21 residues in the CDR3. V lost 2 bases and J lost 0; bases outside the gene matches: 13. Per the germline V gene, CDR1 is PRHDT and CDR2 is FYEKMQ (reference sequence). The CDR3 protein is CASSLPAWTSGRDSSYNEQFF. In DNA, the CDR3 is TGTGCCAGCAGCTTACCCGCTTGGACTAGCGGGAGAGATAGCTCCTACAATGAGCAGTTCTTC.

This clone showed up just once. This chain links TRBV10-3 with TRBJ2-5, with TRBD1 matching over 9 bases. Germline loops: CDR1 ENHRY, CDR2 SYGVKD. The CDR3 loop spans 15 amino acids. The trim removed 0 bases at V and 4 bases at J, leaving 3 bases unmatched. CDR3 sequence: CAISESTGGAETQYF. CDR3 nucleotide sequence: TGTGCCATCAGTGAGTCAACAGGGGGCGCAGAGACCCAGTACTTC.

The chain couples TRBV3-1 (or the pseudogene TRBV3-2) to TRBJ2-3, with D tentatively TRBD2 (6 bases). V lost 3 bases, J lost 15 bases, and 19 bases lay in between. The CDR3 has 13 residues. The V gene's germline CDR1 is LGHDT and CDR2 YNNKEL (reference sequence). CDR3 amino acids: CASSQVGSSVYYF. CDR3 sequence (DNA): TGTGCCAGCAGCCAGGTGGGGTCTAGCGTTTACTATTTT.

This sequence joins TRBV5-8 and TRBJ1-2; D might be TRBD1 (6 bases). Trimming stripped 7 bases from V and 5 bases from J, with 15 bases between. The V gene's germline CDR1 is SGHTS and CDR2 YDEGEE. The CDR3 has 13 residues. The CDR3 loop is CASQRQVPYGYTF. CDR3 sequence (DNA): TGTGCCAGCCAAAGACAGGTGCCTTATGGCTACACCTTC.

This clone was seen just once. V is TRBV7-8 and J is TRBJ2-1; D gene unclear. The germline V gene has CDR1 SGHVS and CDR2 FQNEAQ. The CDR3 extends over 14 amino acids. Trimming cost V 5 bases and J 6 bases, with 14 bases left between them. CDR3 loop: CASSPSEMSNEQFF. In DNA form, the CDR3 reads TGTGCCAGCAGCCCCTCCGAGATGTCCAATGAGCAGTTCTTC.

The rearrangement uses TRBV7-9 and TRBJ1-6; D unresolved. The germline V gene has CDR1 SEHNR and CDR2 FQNEAQ (reference sequence). The CDR3 length is 14 residues. Trimming cost V 3 bases and J 8 bases, with 11 bases left between them. CDR3 DNA: TGTGCCAGCAGCTTTTTGGTCGCGGATTCACCCCTCCACTTT. This sequence encodes CASSFLVADSPLHF.

The chain carries TRBV19 and TRBJ1-5; a weak D match, TRBD1 (6 bases). The CDR3 is 15 amino acids. With 2 bases removed from V and 0 bases from J, the gap between germline ends came to 8 bases. Germline loops: CDR1 LNHDA, CDR2 SQIVND (reference sequence). The CDR3 nucleotides are TGTGCCAGTAGTATATACAGGGATAGCAATCAGCCCCAGCATTTT. Protein product: CASSIYRDSNQPQHF. The full variable domain, in which reference TRBV19 and TRBJ1-5 provide the parts outside the CDR3, is DGGITQSPKYLFRKEGQNVTLSCEQNLNHDAMYWYRQDPGQGLRLIYYSQIVNDFQKGDIAEGYSVSREKKESFPLTVTSAQKNPTAFYLCASSIYRDSNQPQHFGDGTRLSIL.

This clone was detected only once. This chain uses TRBV28 with TRBJ2-7; TRBD1 agrees at 10 bases. The V gene end was trimmed by 6 bases and the J gene end by 3 bases; junction bases not matched to a gene: 8. The CDR3 is 15 amino acids. The germline CDR1 and CDR2 sequences are MDHEN and SYDVKM. The CDR3 is CASRDDRGRFYEQYF. The CDR3 region has the DNA TGTGCCAGCAGGGACGACAGGGGGCGCTTCTACGAGCAGTACTTC.

The chain recombines TRBV5-4 with TRBJ2-2, with D possibly being TRBD1 (6 bases). In germline, CDR1 is SGHNT, CDR2 YYREEE (reference sequence). The CDR3 covers 14 residues. V was cut by 4 bases and J by 6 bases, with 13 bases left in between. CDR3 nucleotide sequence: TGTGCCAGCAGCCAAGGACAGCCAGCCGGGGAGCTGTTTTTT. Its translation is CASSQGQPAGELFF.

The rearrangement uses TRBV28 and TRBJ1-5; D gene ambiguous. The germline CDR1 and CDR2 sequences are MDHEN and SYDVKM. The length of the CDR3 is 13 residues. Trimming took 2 bases from V and 10 from J, leaving 12 bases between them. CDR3 sequence: CASSLGPQRPQHF. In DNA, the CDR3 is TGTGCCAGCAGTTTAGGGCCCCAGAGACCCCAGCATTTT.

This chain uses TRBV4-3 with TRBJ2-1, with D possibly TRBD2 on 7 matching bases. Trimming pared 0 bases from V and 0 bases from J, leaving 15 bases between. This CDR3 contains 18 residues. Germline CDR1 and CDR2: LGHNA and YSLEER. CDR3 protein: CASSQDLGGGSSYNEQFF. The DNA of the CDR3 is TGCGCCAGCAGCCAAGATCTAGGGGGAGGGAGCTCCTACAATGAGCAGTTCTTC.

The rearrangement links TRBV7-6 to TRBJ2-7; 9 bases map to TRBD2. V shed 1 base and J 4 bases; nucleotides not matched to a gene: 8. CDR1 and CDR2 (germline): SGHVS, FNYEAQ. CDR3 length equals 16 residues. The CDR3 nucleotides are TGTGCCAGCAGCTTAGGATTAGCGGGAGCGGGTTACGAGCAGTACTTC. Amino acid sequence: CASSLGLAGAGYEQYF. The full variable domain, in which reference TRBV7-6 and TRBJ2-7 provide the parts outside the CDR3, is GAGVSQSPRYKVTKRGQDVALRCDPISGHVSLYWYRQALGQGPEFLTYFNYEAQQDKSGLPNDRFSAERPEGSISTLTIQRTEQRDSAMYRCASSLGLAGAGYEQYFGPGTRLTVT.

Regarding this clone: A read error may account for a junction end that differs from germline. The gene calls are TRBV7-7 and TRBJ2-1, with D possibly TRBD2 on 6 matching bases. The V gene's germline CDR1 is SSHAT and CDR2 FNYEAQ (reference sequence). The CDR3 is made up of 19 amino acids. Written as DNA, the CDR3 is TGTGCTAGCAGCTTATACCCCCCGCCTGGGACTGCTATTGGTGATGAGCAGTTCTTC. This sequence encodes CASSLYPPPGTAIGDEQFF.

This chain links TRBV4-1 with TRBJ1-2; D gene unclear. Germline lookup yields CDR1 MGHRA and CDR2 YSYEKL. The V end lost 1 base, the J end lost 6 bases, and 12 bases lay between the germline ends. The CDR3 is 14 amino acids. The CDR3, as DNA: TGCGCCAGCAGCCAAGGGGGAGGGCAGAATGGCTACACCTTC. The encoded protein is CASSQGGGQNGYTF.

The chain is built from TRBV18 and TRBJ2-1, with a possible D match to TRBD2 (6 bases). Germline CDR1 reads KGHSH; CDR2 reads LQKENI. Trimming removed 0 bases from V and 2 bases from J, with 11 bases in between. The CDR3 sequence is 16 residues long. Here the CDR3 DNA reads TGTGCCAGCTCACCACCGGCCCGGGGGACCTACAATGAGCAGTTCTTC. Its translation: CASSPPARGTYNEQFF.

The chain carries TRBV6-5 and TRBJ1-2; 7 bases line up with TRBD1. The CDR3 is made up of 15 amino acids. The V gene's germline CDR1 is MNHEY and CDR2 SVGAGI. Losses at the gene ends were 2 bases for V and 3 bases for J; bases not matched to a gene: 6. The DNA of the CDR3 is TGTGCCAGCAGTTACCACAGGGGACCCGACTATGGCTACACCTTC. It translates to CASSYHRGPDYGYTF.

J is TRBJ2-6 and V is TRBV21-1; the tabulated D call, TRBD1, remains unverified against the DNA. TRBV21-1 is a pseudogene segment. The CDR3 runs 20 residues. CDR3 coding DNA: TGTGCCAGCAGCCCCCGGGACAGGCTTTATTTTTTGTCTGGGGCCAACGTCCTGACTTTC. Translated, it gives CASSPRDRLYFLSGANVLTF.

The chain carries TRBV5-1 and TRBJ1-2; D might be TRBD1 (6 bases). Germline V lookup: CDR1 SGHRS, CDR2 YFSETQ. The V gene lost 1 base and the J gene lost 6 bases, with 16 bases spanning the gap. The CDR3 spans 15 residues. The CDR3 sequence is CASSLNGGGRHGYTF. CDR3 nucleotides: TGCGCCAGCAGCTTGAATGGCGGGGGGCGTCATGGCTACACCTTC.